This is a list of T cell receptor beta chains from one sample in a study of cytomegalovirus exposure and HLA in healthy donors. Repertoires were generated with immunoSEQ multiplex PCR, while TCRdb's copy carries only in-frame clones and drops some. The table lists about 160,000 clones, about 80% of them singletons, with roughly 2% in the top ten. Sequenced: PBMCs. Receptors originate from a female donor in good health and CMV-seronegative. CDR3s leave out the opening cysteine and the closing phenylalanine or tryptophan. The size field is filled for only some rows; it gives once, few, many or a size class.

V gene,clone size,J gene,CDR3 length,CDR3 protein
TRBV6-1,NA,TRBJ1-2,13,ASSEGQGANYGYT
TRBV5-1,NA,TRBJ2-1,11,ASRREGHDEQF
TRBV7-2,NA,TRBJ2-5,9,ASSPGGVGY
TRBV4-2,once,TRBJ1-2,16,ASSQEGTGGWTNYGYT
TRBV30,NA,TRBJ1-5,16,ALQSGTANLTRNQPQH
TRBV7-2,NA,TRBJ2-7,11,ASSWGLAYEQY
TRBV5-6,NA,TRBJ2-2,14,ASSADSEQDTGELF
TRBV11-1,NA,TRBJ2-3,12,ASSLNRGGDTQY
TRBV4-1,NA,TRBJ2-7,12,ASSQGGQGYEQY
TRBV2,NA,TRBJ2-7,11,ATLWGRSYEQY
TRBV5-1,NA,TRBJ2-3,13,ASSLDGRSTDTQY
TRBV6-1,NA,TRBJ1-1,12,ASSEDRGETEAF
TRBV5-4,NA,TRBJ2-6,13,ASSLDSSGANVLT
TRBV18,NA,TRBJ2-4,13,ASSSPGEYKNIQY
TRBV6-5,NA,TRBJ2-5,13,ASRASGSEGETQY
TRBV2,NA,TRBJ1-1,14,ASSARDRGGNTEAF
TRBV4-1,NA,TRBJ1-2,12,ASSQVQALEGYT
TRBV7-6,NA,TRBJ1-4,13,ASSLQGLSTEKLF
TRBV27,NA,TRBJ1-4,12,ASSVIGGNEKLF
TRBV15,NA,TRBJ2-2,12,AISGTPNTGELF
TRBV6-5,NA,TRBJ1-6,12,ASSRTGENSPLH
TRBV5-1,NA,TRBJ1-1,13,ASSLVQDLRTEAF
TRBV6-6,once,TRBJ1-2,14,ASSSRIQGFVYGYT
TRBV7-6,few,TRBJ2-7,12,ASSLDSGSYEQY
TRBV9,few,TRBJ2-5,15,ASSSPRRGAQGETQY
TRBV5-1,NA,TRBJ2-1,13,ASRTSGRSHNEQF
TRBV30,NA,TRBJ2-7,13,AWNPGGQGGYEQY
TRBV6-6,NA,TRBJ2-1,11,ASSYSFPSEQF
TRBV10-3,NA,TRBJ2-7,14,AISVPPGQGAGEQY
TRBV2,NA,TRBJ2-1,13,ASRDHSGGGIEQF
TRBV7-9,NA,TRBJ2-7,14,ASSLAASGTPYEQY
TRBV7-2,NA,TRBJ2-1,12,ASSRGGGGNEQF
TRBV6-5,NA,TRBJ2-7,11,ASSGAGSYEQY
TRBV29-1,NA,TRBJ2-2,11,SVGGRNTGELF
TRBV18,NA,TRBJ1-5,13,ASSPQTGDYQPQH
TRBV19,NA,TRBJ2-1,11,ASSIRGTDEQF
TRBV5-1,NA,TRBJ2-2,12,ASSLGTTSGELF
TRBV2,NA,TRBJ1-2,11,ASSAERAGGYT
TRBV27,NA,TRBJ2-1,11,ASSKYSENEQF
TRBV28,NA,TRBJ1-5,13,ASDPAGAGNQPQH
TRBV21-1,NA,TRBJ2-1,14,ASSISGSPTYNEQF
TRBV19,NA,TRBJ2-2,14,ASTHTSLRNTGELF
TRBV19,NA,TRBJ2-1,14,ASSIWGGSSYNEQF
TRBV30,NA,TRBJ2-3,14,AWSPPGQGAEDTQY
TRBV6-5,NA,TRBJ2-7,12,ASSPDPRVNEQY
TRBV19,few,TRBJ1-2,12,ASSIRGQDYGYT
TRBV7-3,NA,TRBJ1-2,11,ASSLNGGYGYT
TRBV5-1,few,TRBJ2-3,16,ASSLDRDSYLSTDTQY
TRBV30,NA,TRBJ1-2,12,AWSKGVQPYGYT
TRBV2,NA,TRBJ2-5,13,ASSVNRVKQETQY
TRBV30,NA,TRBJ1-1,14,ACSQPRGLGNTEAF
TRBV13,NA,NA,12,ASSSPPEAYEQY
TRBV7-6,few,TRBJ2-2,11,ASSLNLPGELF
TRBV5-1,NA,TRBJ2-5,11,ASSSGYEETQY
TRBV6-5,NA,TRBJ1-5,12,ASGDSHQNQPQH
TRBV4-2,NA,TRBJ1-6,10,ASSRLNLPLH
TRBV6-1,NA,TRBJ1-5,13,ASSEVGDRNQPQH